These 23 T cell receptor beta chains came from one sample sequenced in a study of blood T cell repertoires in COVID-19 (dated by TCRdb to 2020 to 2021). Library preparation used the immunoSEQ multiplex PCR assay. What TCRdb holds here is the immuneACCESS table cut down to in-frame rearrangements. Part of the clones is not present; checked against another copy, under half of the missing clones reflect an unresolved V gene, and the others are unexplained. The sample contains tens of thousands of clones, roughly 86% of them found a single time. The ten largest account for 1.2% of the sample. Specimen: peripheral blood. The receptors here all came from a woman older than 75 with acute or convalescent COVID-19.

In this sample, this clone turned up a few times. This chain links TRBV9 with TRBJ2-3, with no clear D. Germline CDR1 reads SGDLS; CDR2 reads YYNGEE. The germline V and J ends were trimmed by 6 bases and 0 bases, with 11 bases remaining between them. The CDR3 runs 14 residues. In nucleotides, the CDR3 is TGTGCCAGCACCACTTCCTCAAGCACAGATACGCAGTATTTT. Translated: CASTTSSSTDTQYF.

This clone was counted only a few times. The chain employs TRBV11-2 and TRBJ1-2, with a weak D call TRBD1 (6 bases). Trimming removed 7 bases from V and 0 bases from J, with 24 bases in between. Germline values: CDR1 SGHAT, CDR2 FQNNGV. The CDR3 runs to 18 residues. The CDR3, as DNA: TGTGCCAGCAATCTCTACAGGGTGATGAGAGGGCCTAACTATGGCTACACCTTC. This encodes CASNLYRVMRGPNYGYTF.

This clone showed up just once. The genes are TRBV28 and TRBJ1-2; the D is unclear. The CDR3 covers 11 residues. Germline V gene data show CDR1 as MDHEN and CDR2 as SYDVKM. Trimming took off 8 bases at V and 2 bases at J, with 6 bases between the two ends. The chain's CDR3 is CASVSNYGYTF. The CDR3 coding sequence is TGTGCCAGCGTCTCGAACTATGGCTACACCTTC.

The V gene is TRBV13, the J gene TRBJ2-2; TRBD2 matches 10 bases. With V trimmed by 4 bases and J by 3 bases, 5 bases remained unmatched. The CDR3 length is 16 residues. The V gene's germline CDR1 is PRHDT and CDR2 FYEKMQ (reference sequence). CDR3 residues: CASSYVAGGYTGELFF. CDR3 sequence (DNA): TGTGCCAGCAGCTACGTAGCGGGAGGATACACCGGGGAGCTGTTTTTT.

V gene TRBV15 combines with J gene TRBJ2-7; 7 bases align to TRBD1. The CDR3 extends over 13 amino acids. Looked up from germline, CDR1 is LNHNV and CDR2 is YYDKDF (reference sequence). Trimming removed 6 bases from V and 6 bases from J; junction bases left unmatched: 8. CDR3 DNA: TGTGCCACCAGGCTGAGGGCAGGGGGCGAGCAGTACTTC. It is translated as CATRLRAGGEQYF.

V and J are TRBV5-1 and TRBJ1-2; 7 bases align to TRBD1. J was trimmed by 6 bases and V by 5 bases; bases with no gene match: 10. The CDR3 length is 14 residues. The germline V gene has CDR1 SGHRS and CDR2 YFSETQ. For the CDR3, the DNA is TGCGCCAGCAGTCCTGTCGGGACAGTGGATGGCTACACCTTC. Translating it yields CASSPVGTVDGYTF.

The J gene is TRBJ1-2, the V gene TRBV6-1, with D perhaps matching TRBD1 (5 bases). Germline lookup yields CDR1 MNHNS and CDR2 SASEGT. V was shortened by 3 bases and J by 1 base, with 9 bases between the two germline ends. The CDR3 extends over 14 amino acids. CDR3 in DNA: TGTGCCAGCAGTGAGGACACCGTTAACTATGGCTACACCTTC. Protein product: CASSEDTVNYGYTF.

This clone was seen just once. The V gene is TRBV2, the J gene TRBJ2-5; D is undetermined. Trimming cost V 6 bases and J 2 bases, with 10 bases left between them. The CDR3 consists of 13 residues. Germline lookup yields CDR1 SNHLY and CDR2 FYNNEI. The CDR3 sequence is CASRRELQETQYF. CDR3 coding DNA: TGTGCCAGCAGGCGAGAGTTACAAGAGACCCAGTACTTC.

V and J are TRBV7-2 and TRBJ2-5; possibly TRBD1 for D (6 bases). In germline, CDR1 is SGHTA, CDR2 FQGNSA. V lost 7 bases to trimming and J lost 3 bases, with 15 bases between them. The CDR3 consists of 14 residues. The CDR3 region is CASIRQVKKETQYF. Here the CDR3 DNA reads TGTGCCAGCATCCGACAGGTTAAAAAAGAGACCCAGTACTTC.

The V call is TRBV9, the J call TRBJ1-6; weak D call: TRBD1 (5 bases). The CDR3 loop spans 16 amino acids. V was trimmed by 0 bases and J by 9 bases, leaving 16 bases between them. The germline V gene encodes CDR1 SGDLS and CDR2 YYNGEE. The CDR3 reads CASSVEVAGGGSPLHF. CDR3 DNA sequence: TGTGCCAGCAGCGTAGAAGTGGCGGGGGGGGGTTCACCCCTCCACTTT.

The sample holds one count of this clone. The V call is TRBV2, the J call TRBJ2-7; D is possibly TRBD2 (6 bases). Germline loops: CDR1 SNHLY, CDR2 FYNNEI. V was cut by 8 bases and J by 3 bases, with 14 bases left in between. The CDR3 has 13 residues. CDR3 DNA sequence: TGTGCCAGCGGAAGGGAGGCTGTCTACGAGCAGTACTTC. Translated: CASGREAVYEQYF.

The chain carries TRBV6-1 and TRBJ1-5; no clear D. In germline, CDR1 is MNHNS, CDR2 SASEGT. V was trimmed by 7 bases and J by 1 base, leaving 5 bases between them. This CDR3 is 12 amino acids long. CDR3 nucleotides: TGTGCCAGCACTAAAAGCAATCAGCCCCAGCATTTT. It yields the protein CASTKSNQPQHF.

The chain carries TRBV3-1 (or the pseudogene TRBV3-2) and TRBJ2-2; weak D call: TRBD1 (6 bases). V lost 1 base and J lost 3, with 12 bases in between. The CDR3 consists of 16 residues. The germline V gene has CDR1 LGHDT and CDR2 YNNKEL (reference sequence). The CDR3 here is CASSQGGGRDTGELFF. The CDR3 bases are TGTGCCAGCAGCCAAGGTGGGGGCCGGGACACCGGGGAGCTGTTTTTT.

The rearrangement uses TRBV6-1 and TRBJ2-1, with 10 positions matching TRBD2. Trimming cost V 4 bases and J 0 bases; bases outside gene matches: 9. The germline CDR1 and CDR2 sequences are MNHNS and SASEGT. This CDR3 region has 18 residues. CDR3 loop: CASSVRLAGASSYNEQFF. CDR3 nucleotides: TGTGCCAGCAGTGTCAGACTAGCGGGCGCAAGCTCCTACAATGAGCAGTTCTTC.

The V gene is TRBV5-1, the J gene TRBJ1-2; the match to TRBD1 covers 8 bases. CDR3 size: 15 residues. CDR1 is SGHRS, CDR2 YFSETQ, per germline. V dropped 3 bases and J dropped 4; count of bases not matched to a gene: 8. The chain's CDR3 is CASSYNTGGGYGYTF. CDR3 DNA sequence: TGCGCCAGCAGCTACAACACAGGGGGTGGCTATGGCTACACCTTC.

The rearrangement links TRBV7-3 to TRBJ1-3, with D perhaps TRBD1 (6 bases). Germline V gene data show CDR1 as SGHTA and CDR2 as FQGTGA. This CDR3 spans 15 amino acids. Trimming left V 2 bases short and J 2 bases short, with 10 bases between. CDR3 sequence reads: CASSLGSGAGNTIYF. Here the CDR3 DNA reads TGTGCCAGCAGCTTAGGGTCAGGGGCTGGAAACACCATATATTTT.

This sequence joins TRBV5-1 and TRBJ2-5; 9 bases fit TRBD1. Germline CDR1 is SGHRS and CDR2 is YFSETQ. The CDR3 length is 16 residues. The J segment lost 2 bases and the V segment lost 3 bases, leaving 8 bases of the junction unmatched. The CDR3, as DNA: TGCGCCAGCAGCTCTGGGACAGGGTTTAATCAAGAGACCCAGTACTTC. It yields the protein CASSSGTGFNQETQYF.

The CDR3 nucleotides read TGTGCCAGCAGCCGTACAGGGGGCGAGACTGAAGCTTTCTTT. Its translation: CASSRTGGETEAFF. V usage is TRBV3-1 (or the pseudogene TRBV3-2) and J usage is TRBJ1-1; 9 bases match TRBD1. The germline CDR1 and CDR2 sequences are LGHDT and YNNKEL (reference sequence). Germline trimming cut 4 bases from V and 5 bases from J; bases unmatched to any gene: 5. This CDR3 is built from 14 residues.

This clone was seen just once. The chain is built from TRBV11-3 and TRBJ2-7; tentatively, D is TRBD2 (5 bases). V was trimmed by 0 bases and J by 2 bases, leaving 5 bases between them. The CDR3 covers 13 residues. Per the germline V gene, CDR1 is SGHNT and CDR2 is YENEEA. The CDR3 coding sequence is TGTGCCAGCAGCTTAGAGGAGGCCTACGAGCAGTACTTC. It codes for CASSLEEAYEQYF. The full variable domain, in which reference TRBV11-3 and TRBJ2-7 provide the parts outside the CDR3, is EAGVVQSPRYKIIEKKQPVAFWCNPISGHNTLYWYLQNLGQGPELLIRYENEEAVDDSQLPKDRFSAERLKGVDSTLKIQPAELGDSAVYLCASSLEEAYEQYFGPGTRLTVT.

This chain connects TRBV3-1 (or the pseudogene TRBV3-2) to TRBJ2-2, with 8 bases fitting TRBD1. Germline-derived CDR1 and CDR2 are LGHDT and YNNKEL (reference sequence). The CDR3 contains 16 residues. The V gene end was trimmed by 4 bases and the J gene end by 1 base; junction bases not matched to a gene: 5. Here the CDR3 reads CASSPTGTGNTGELFF. The DNA of the CDR3 is TGTGCCAGCAGCCCTACCGGGACAGGGAACACCGGGGAGCTGTTTTTT.

This clone has only a few counts. The chain links TRBV5-1 to TRBJ2-2; 7 bases map to TRBD1. The germline gives CDR1 SGHRS, CDR2 YFSETQ. Trimming at V came to 4 bases and at J to 4 bases, leaving 10 bases not matched to a gene. The CDR3 loop spans 16 amino acids. DNA for the CDR3: TGCGCCAGCAGCCCCGGGACAGACGGCCGCACCGGGGAGCTGTTTTTT. Translation gives CASSPGTDGRTGELFF. Looking up the rest from reference TRBV5-1 and TRBJ2-2 gives the full variable domain: KAGVTQTPRYLIKTRGQQVTLSCSPISGHRSVSWYQQTPGQGLQFLFEYFSETQRNKGNFPGRFSGRQFSNSRSEMNVSTLELGDSALYLCASSPGTDGRTGELFFGEGSRLTVL.

The chain carries TRBV20-1 and TRBJ1-2; no clear D. The V and J ends lost 3 bases and 8 bases respectively, with 10 bases between them. This CDR3 comprises 11 residues. Germline V lookup: CDR1 DFQATT, CDR2 SNEGSKA (reference sequence). CDR3 amino acids: CSASGEGGYTF. CDR3 coding DNA: TGCAGTGCTAGCGGGGAAGGGGGCTACACCTTC.

The V call is TRBV6-5, the J call TRBJ1-5; D remains ambiguous. CDR3 length: 11 residues. The germline V gene has CDR1 MNHEY and CDR2 SVGAGI. V shed 8 bases and J shed 7 bases, with 9 bases lying between them. CDR3 protein: CASGERQPQHF. CDR3 bases: TGTGCCAGCGGGGAGAGACAGCCCCAGCATTTT.